These 15 T cell receptor beta chains were all obtained from the same sample, sequenced in a study of blood T cell repertoires in COVID-19. The repertoire was sequenced with immunoSEQ multiplex PCR; TCRdb's copy has only in-frame clones and lacks some. Among about 51,000 clones listed, more than 85% were seen once. Input material: peripheral blood. These receptors all stem from a man aged 50-60 years with acute or convalescent COVID-19.

The chain has TRBV2 and TRBJ2-3, with TRBD2 matching 12 bases. The CDR3 is 14 residues long. Germline V gene data show CDR1 as SNHLY and CDR2 as FYNNEI. With V trimmed by 5 bases and J by 7 bases, 4 bases remained unmatched. DNA for the CDR3: TGTGCCAGCAGTCTAGCGGGGGGGCGTAATACGCAGTATTTT. This sequence encodes CASSLAGGRNTQYF.

This chain uses TRBV4-1 with TRBJ1-2; no clear D gene. V was pared by 0 bases and J by 10 bases, with 12 bases between. Germline CDR1 reads MGHRA; CDR2 reads YSYEKL. The length of the CDR3 is 13 residues. As DNA, the CDR3 is TGCGCCAGCAGCCAAGATCCCGCGACAAACTACACCTTC. Amino acids: CASSQDPATNYTF.

The chain uses TRBV6-5 and TRBJ1-2, with D possibly being TRBD1 (5 bases). Germline CDR1 is MNHEY and CDR2 is SVGAGI. The CDR3 spans 13 residues. The V end lost 2 bases, the J end lost 8 bases, and 12 bases lay between the germline ends. DNA of the CDR3: TGTGCCAGCAGTTACCAGGGAATAAGGGGCTACACCTTC. Amino acid sequence: CASSYQGIRGYTF.

CDR3 coding DNA: TGTGCCAGCAGCCAGGAGGGCTGGGGGTATGGCTACACCTTC. Its translation is CASSQEGWGYGYTF. The J gene is TRBJ1-2, the V gene TRBV14, with D perhaps TRBD1 (5 bases). Germline CDR1 reads SGHDN; CDR2 reads FVKESK. The length of the CDR3 is 14 residues. Between the trimmed V and J ends, which lost 3 bases and 5 bases, there was a span of 13 bases.

The V gene is TRBV3-1 (or the pseudogene TRBV3-2), the J gene TRBJ1-4; 7 positions agree with TRBD1. The germline V gene encodes CDR1 LGHDT and CDR2 YNNKEL (reference sequence). The J segment lost 5 bases and the V segment lost 4 bases, leaving 19 bases of the junction unmatched. The CDR3 sequence is 19 residues long. This CDR3 reads CASSPSRPGQSRENEKLFF. CDR3 coding DNA: TGTGCCAGCAGCCCTAGTCGACCGGGACAGAGTCGGGAAAATGAAAAACTGTTTTTT.

The rearrangement links TRBV1 to TRBJ2-1; the table gives TRBD2 as D, unverified against the DNA. TRBV1 is assigned pseudogene status. There are 19 residues in the CDR3. The CDR3, as DNA: TGCACCAGCAGCCAAGAACTAGTTTGTCCCACCACGGGCTACAATGAGCAGTTCTTC. Its protein is CTSSQELVCPTTGYNEQFF.

This clone appeared once. The CDR3 DNA reads as TGTGCCAGCAGCTTAGGTGTAGCGGCCTACGAGCAGTACTTC. It codes for CASSLGVAAYEQYF. The chain links TRBV11-2 to TRBJ2-7; maybe TRBD2 (6 bases). Germline values: CDR1 SGHAT, CDR2 FQNNGV. The CDR3 covers 14 residues. Between the trimmed V and J ends, which lost 1 base and 2 bases, there was a span of 9 bases.

The chain is built from TRBV7-3 and TRBJ2-3; D might be TRBD2 (6 bases). Germline CDR1 and CDR2: SGHTA and FQGTGA. This CDR3 is built from 18 residues. V gave up 4 bases and J gave up 1 base, with 21 bases separating them. The CDR3 DNA follows: TGTGCCAGCAGCTCCCACCAGCTACGGGACTCCGGCACAGATACGCAGTATTTT. This translates into CASSSHQLRDSGTDTQYF.

This clone came up a few times. This chain uses TRBV11-2 with TRBJ2-7; 8 bases fit TRBD1. J gave up 7 bases and V 6 bases, and 8 bases lay outside the gene matches. The CDR3 is 13 residues long. Germline V gene sequence: CDR1 SGHAT, CDR2 FQNNGV. For the CDR3, the DNA is TGTGCCAGCAGACAGGGGGGACGTTTGGAGCAGTACTTC. Encoded protein: CASRQGGRLEQYF.

This clone came up a few times. V and J are TRBV5-1 and TRBJ2-7, with 12 bases matching TRBD2. J was trimmed by 6 bases and V by 1 base; bases with no gene match: 2. This CDR3 contains 14 residues. Per the germline V gene, CDR1 is SGHRS and CDR2 is YFSETQ. The DNA of the CDR3 is TGCGCCAGCAGCTTGACTAGCGGGGGGTTCGAGCAGTACTTC. Protein sequence: CASSLTSGGFEQYF.

The rearrangement joins TRBV24-1 to TRBJ2-1; perhaps TRBD1 as D (6 bases). Per germline, CDR1 KGHDR and CDR2 SFDVKD. The V end was cut by 1 base, the J end by 5 bases, with 14 bases between. CDR3 length: 16 residues. CDR3 DNA sequence: TGTGCCACCAGTGATTTCGGGGAACAGGGCCACAATGAGCAGTTCTTC. It translates to CATSDFGEQGHNEQFF.

The chain combines TRBV28 with TRBJ2-7, with no clear D. From germline, CDR1 is MDHEN and CDR2 SYDVKM. Trimming pared 7 bases from V and 2 bases from J, leaving 6 bases between. This CDR3 region has 11 residues. The CDR3 here is CASTSAYEQYF. The DNA of the CDR3 is TGTGCCAGCACTAGTGCCTACGAGCAGTACTTC. Looking up the rest from reference TRBV28 and TRBJ2-7 gives the full variable domain: DVKVTQSSRYLVKRTGEKVFLECVQDMDHENMFWYRQDPGLGLRLIYFSYDVKMKEKGDIPEGYSVSREKKERFSLILESASTNQTSMYLCASTSAYEQYFGPGTRLTVT.

The chain joins TRBV19 to TRBJ2-7; 9 nucleotides agree with TRBD1. This CDR3 contains 14 residues. Germline V CDR1 and CDR2: LNHDA, SQIVND (reference sequence). Trimming cost V 5 bases and J 2 bases; bases outside gene matches: 4. The CDR3 sequence is CASSSWTGAYEQYF. The DNA of the CDR3 is TGTGCCAGTAGTTCGTGGACAGGGGCCTACGAGCAGTACTTC.

This chain uses TRBV12-3 or TRBV12-4 with TRBJ1-2; TRBD1 aligns across 8 bases. Trimming removed 3 bases from V and 5 bases from J; junction bases left unmatched: 2. This CDR3 spans 13 amino acids. The CDR3: CASSFWTGYGYTF. The CDR3 DNA is TGTGCCAGCAGTTTCTGGACAGGGTATGGCTACACCTTC.

This sequence joins TRBV18 and TRBJ1-4; 8 nucleotides match TRBD1. The CDR3 contains 17 residues. Trimming cost V 1 base and J 6 bases; bases outside gene matches: 10. Looked up from germline, CDR1 is KGHSH and CDR2 is LQKENI. CDR3 sequence (DNA): TGTGCCAGCTCACCACGTCTGGTCGGACAGGGTGATGAAAAACTGTTTTTT. Translating gives CASSPRLVGQGDEKLFF.